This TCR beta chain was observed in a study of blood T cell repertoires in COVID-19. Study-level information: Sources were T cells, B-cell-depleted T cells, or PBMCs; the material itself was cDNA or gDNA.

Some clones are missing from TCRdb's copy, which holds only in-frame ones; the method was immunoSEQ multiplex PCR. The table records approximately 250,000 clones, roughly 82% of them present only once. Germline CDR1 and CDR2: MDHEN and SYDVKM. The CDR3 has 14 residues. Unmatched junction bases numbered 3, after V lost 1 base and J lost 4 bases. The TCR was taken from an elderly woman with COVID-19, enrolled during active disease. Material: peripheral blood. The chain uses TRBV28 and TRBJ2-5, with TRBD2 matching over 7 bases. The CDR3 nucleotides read TGTGCCAGCAGTTTATCGGGGGGTATAGAGACCCAGTACTTC. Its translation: CASSLSGGIETQYF.